One and the same sample provided the 5 T cell receptor beta chains below, sequenced in a study of T cell responses to AZD1222 COVID-19 vaccine. This table comes from immunoSEQ multiplex PCR, and its TCRdb copy is limited to in-frame clones, with some not included. This sample carries approximately 150,000 clones, 75% to 95% of them seen once, and the ten largest clones take over 1.1%. Source: peripheral blood, taken on day 0 of AZD1222 vaccination. These TCRs come from an adult in good health.

This clone showed up just once. The chain carries TRBV12-3 or TRBV12-4 and TRBJ2-7, with TRBD1 matching over 8 bases. Trimming took 6 bases from V and 6 from J; bases not matched to a gene: 7. CDR3 length equals 13 residues. The CDR3 nucleotides read TGTGCCAGCAGCTCCGACAGGGGCGGCGAGCAGTACTTC. Translated: CASSSDRGGEQYF.

The rearrangement uses TRBV20-1 and TRBJ1-1; D is perhaps TRBD1 (5 bases). The CDR3 extends over 10 amino acids. The V gene lost 2 bases and the J gene lost 11 bases, with 9 bases spanning the gap. Germline loops: CDR1 DFQATT, CDR2 SNEGSKA (reference sequence). For the CDR3, the DNA is TGCAGTGCTAGATCGGGGCACGCTTTCTTT. It specifies CSARSGHAFF.

The gene calls are TRBV14 and TRBJ1-6; TRBD1 aligns across 9 bases. V lost 5 bases to trimming and J lost 5 bases; unmatched junction nucleotides: 7. This CDR3 has 16 amino acids. Germline CDR1 and CDR2: SGHDN and FVKESK. DNA of the CDR3: TGTGCCAGCAGCTACTGGACAGGGGTGCATAATTCACCCCTCCACTTT. Protein sequence: CASSYWTGVHNSPLHF.

V is TRBV14 and J is TRBJ2-7; the match to TRBD1 covers 10 bases. Germline V gene sequence: CDR1 SGHDN, CDR2 FVKESK. The CDR3 sequence is 15 residues long. V shed 5 bases, J shed 7 bases, and the junction held 11 bases outside the gene matches. The CDR3 is CASSEGQGTSREQYF. In nucleotides, the CDR3 is TGTGCCAGCAGCGAGGGACAGGGGACCTCTCGGGAGCAGTACTTC.

J is TRBJ2-1 and V is TRBV18; D gene unclear. Trimming stripped 3 bases from V and 5 bases from J, with 8 bases between. From germline, CDR1 is KGHSH and CDR2 LQKENI. The CDR3 extends over 13 amino acids. CDR3 region: CASSPSHDNEQFF. The CDR3 region has the DNA TGTGCCAGCTCACCCTCGCATGACAATGAGCAGTTCTTC.